This entry lists 14 T cell receptor beta chains sequenced from one sample in a study of post-analysis software for immune sequencing data. Whole-study findings and limits: About five TRBV segments occurring more often in patients than controls included TRBV5-6, TRBV5-1 and TRBV20-1.

These receptors have no known antigen. Tagging with unique molecular identifiers was a feature of the TCR beta cDNA libraries. MiXCR, run by TCRdb on the PCR reads, gives a single entry per CDR3 protein. The profile shows about 540,000 distinct CDR3 sequences, roughly 34% of them singletons. What was sequenced was blood. The receptor set was obtained from a girl under 18 with multiple sclerosis.

Points on this clonotype: A much larger clone lies one base from this, so it may be a read error. The chain joins TRBV3-1 to TRBJ2-1; TRBD1 agrees at 9 bases. Germline V lookup: CDR1 LGHDT, CDR2 YNNKEL (reference sequence). This CDR3 spans 14 amino acids. CDR3 amino acids: CAGSPSDRGNEQFF. The CDR3 coding sequence is TGTGCCGGCAGCCCGTCGGACAGGGGAAATGAGCAGTTCTTC.

This clonotype has at least ten counts. The chain uses TRBV28 and TRBJ2-5; maybe TRBD2 (6 bases). Germline-derived CDR1 and CDR2 are MDHEN and SYDVKM. The CDR3 loop spans 14 amino acids. The V end lost 6 bases, the J end lost 5 bases, and 16 bases lay between the germline ends. CDR3 protein: CASSLGGLGETQYF. DNA of the CDR3: TGTGCCAGCAGCCTAGGAGGGCTTGGGGAGACCCAGTACTTC.

This clonotype was seen only a few times. This chain joins TRBV9 and TRBJ2-1; D not certain. In germline, CDR1 is SGDLS, CDR2 YYNGEE. The CDR3 totals 12 residues. V was cut by 3 bases and J by 5 bases, with 6 bases left in between. CDR3 nucleotide sequence: TGTGCCAGCAGCGGACTTAACAATGAGCAGTTCTTC. This gives the protein CASSGLNNEQFF.

V gene TRBV20-1 combines with J gene TRBJ2-7; D gene unclear. V was shortened by 3 bases and J by 3 bases, with 6 bases between the two germline ends. Germline V gene lookup returns CDR1 DFQATT and CDR2 SNEGSKA (reference sequence). CDR3 length: 11 residues. The CDR3 loop reads CSARIVYEQYF. The CDR3, as DNA: TGCAGTGCTAGGATCGTCTACGAGCAGTACTTC.

The V call is TRBV28, the J call TRBJ2-3, with D maybe TRBD2 (6 bases). Germline CDR1 and CDR2: MDHEN and SYDVKM. This CDR3 region has 14 residues. Between the trimmed V and J ends, which lost 2 bases and 7 bases, there was a span of 13 bases. Here the CDR3 reads CASSLIGSGYTQYF. In DNA form, the CDR3 reads TGTGCCAGCAGTTTAATCGGGAGCGGGTATACGCAGTATTTT.

The gene calls are TRBV14 and TRBJ2-6; 11 bases map to TRBD2. Looked up from germline, CDR1 is SGHDN and CDR2 is FVKESK. V shed 3 bases and J 3 bases; nucleotides not matched to a gene: 10. The CDR3 has 19 residues. The CDR3 DNA sequence: TGTGCCAGCAGCCATGATCTAGCGGGGGGCCAACTTGGGGCCAACGTCCTGACTTTC. The encoded protein is CASSHDLAGGQLGANVLTF.

The J gene is TRBJ2-1, the V gene TRBV24-1, with 7 bases aligning to TRBD1. The CDR3 covers 16 residues. The germline CDR1 and CDR2 sequences are KGHDR and SFDVKD. The J segment lost 8 bases and the V segment lost 5 bases, leaving 14 bases of the junction unmatched. Here the CDR3 DNA reads TGTGCCACCAGTGGCCACCCTGGACAGGAGAGGGATGAGCAGTTCTTC. Protein sequence: CATSGHPGQERDEQFF.

The chain carries TRBV7-2 and TRBJ1-6; D remains unclear. The germline CDR1 and CDR2 sequences are SGHTA and FQGNSA. CDR3 size: 15 residues. Trimming removed 2 bases at V and 3 bases at J, with 8 bases between. As DNA, the CDR3 is TGTGCCAGCAGCTTAAGGCGGATCTATAATTCACCCCTCCACTTT. Residues: CASSLRRIYNSPLHF. The full variable domain, its missing parts supplied by reference TRBV7-2 and TRBJ1-6, is GAGVSQSPSNKVTEKGKDVELRCDPISGHTALYWYRQSLGQGLEFLIYFQGNSAPDKSGLPSDRFSAERTGGSVSTLTIQRTQQEDSAVYLCASSLRRIYNSPLHFGNGTRLTVT.

A word on this clonotype: A much larger clone lies one base from this, so it may be a read error. The chain has TRBV5-6 and TRBJ2-5; D may correspond to TRBD1 or TRBD2 (5 bases each). The CDR3 is made up of 14 amino acids. Germline values: CDR1 SGHDT, CDR2 YYEEEE. CDR3 coding DNA: TGTGCCGGCAGCTTTTGGGGGAGACGAGAGACCCAGTACTTC. Its translation is CAGSFWGRRETQYF.

This clonotype was seen only a few times. The V and J genes are TRBV29-1 and TRBJ2-7; D not resolved. The CDR3 runs 12 residues. The germline V and J ends were trimmed by 4 bases and 6 bases, with 13 bases remaining between them. Germline CDR1 SQVTM, CDR2 ANQGSEA. Here the CDR3 DNA reads TGCAGCGTTGCCGACCCGCGGAGCGAGCAGTACTTC. The encoded protein is CSVADPRSEQYF.

This CDR3 is CASSPQERTSIPNEQFF. In DNA form, the CDR3 reads TGTGCCAGCAGCCCACAGGAGAGGACTAGCATTCCCAATGAGCAGTTCTTC. The J gene is TRBJ2-1, the V gene TRBV4-2; 8 bases are shared with TRBD2. Germline CDR1 is LGHNA and CDR2 is YNFKEQ. The CDR3 contains 17 residues. J gave up 6 bases and V 4 bases, and 14 bases lay outside the gene matches.

The V call is TRBV6-1, the J call TRBJ2-7; no clear D gene. The length of the CDR3 is 18 residues. Trimming took 5 bases from V and 2 from J, leaving 25 bases between them. CDR1 and CDR2 (germline): MNHNS, SASEGT. The CDR3, as DNA: TGTGCCAGCAGTCCTCCTCCCTCCTCCCGGCAGGCCCCCTACGAGCAGTACTTC. Its translation is CASSPPPSSRQAPYEQYF.

This clonotype came up a few times. J is TRBJ2-7 and V is TRBV28; 9 bases fit TRBD2. The J call may be incorrect, as the DNA end agrees better with TRBJ2-5. Germline V gene sequence: CDR1 MDHEN, CDR2 SYDVKM. This CDR3 contains 15 residues. CDR3 DNA: TGTGCCAGCAGTAGTAGCGGGGGTGAAGGGGAGACCCAGTACTTC. This translates into CASSSSGGEGETQYF.

The rearrangement joins TRBV5-4 to TRBJ1-2; D ambiguous. Germline CDR1 is SGHNT and CDR2 is YYREEE (reference sequence). CDR3 length: 14 residues. V was clipped by 4 bases and J by 4 bases, with 14 bases between them. The CDR3 reads CASSASTSPYGYTF. Here the CDR3 DNA reads TGTGCCAGCAGCGCCTCAACTAGTCCCTATGGCTACACCTTC. Filled out from reference TRBV5-4 and TRBJ1-2, the complete variable domain reads ETGVTQSPTHLIKTRGQQVTLRCSSQSGHNTVSWYQQALGQGPQFIFQYYREEENGRGNFPPRFSGLQFPNYSSELNVNALELDDSALYLCASSASTSPYGYTFGSGTRLTVV.